Following are 31 T cell receptor beta chains from one sample sequenced in a study of T-cell memory formation after mild COVID-19. TCRdb re-analysed the 5' RACE reads in MiXCR, keeping a single row per CDR3 protein. The sample lists about half a million distinct CDR3 sequences, 15% to 20% occurring once. Sequencing used PBMCs or a T cell subset sorted from them (not recorded which). Receptor source: an adult woman who had mild COVID-19 (a few samples of this study predate the infection). Cell type and time point are not known.

The chain recombines TRBV18 with TRBJ2-7; D possibly matches TRBD1 or TRBD2 (5 bases each). With 3 bases removed from V and 6 bases from J, the gap between germline ends came to 12 bases. The CDR3 consists of 13 residues. Germline V CDR1 and CDR2: KGHSH, LQKENI. CDR3 DNA: TGTGCCAGCTCACCGGGACCCGAGGGCGAGCAGTACTTC. It is translated as CASSPGPEGEQYF.

This sequence joins TRBV24-1 and TRBJ2-1; D possibly corresponds to TRBD1 (5 bases). The germline V gene has CDR1 KGHDR and CDR2 SFDVKD. The CDR3 runs 13 residues. V was trimmed by 6 bases and J by 5 bases, leaving 10 bases between them. DNA of the CDR3: TGTGCCACCAGTAATGGGGCGAACAATGAGCAGTTCTTC. Protein sequence: CATSNGANNEQFF.

This clonotype was detected only a few times. The chain carries TRBV4-2 and TRBJ1-3, with D possibly matching TRBD1 (6 bases). Per germline, CDR1 LGHNA and CDR2 YNFKEQ. Trimming cost V 2 bases and J 0 bases, with 14 bases left between them. This CDR3 has 17 residues. CDR3 loop: CASSQSFDRYSGNTIYF. The CDR3 DNA reads TGTGCCAGCAGCCAATCCTTTGACAGGTACTCTGGAAACACCATATATTTT.

This clonotype appeared a few times. The chain couples TRBV6-2 or TRBV6-3 to TRBJ2-1, with D perhaps matching TRBD1 or TRBD2 (5 bases each). Germline V gene sequence: CDR1 MNHEY, CDR2 SVGEGT. The V and J ends lost 10 bases and 0 bases respectively, with 25 bases between them. The CDR3 has 18 amino acids. The CDR3 region is CATQRDRLLASSYNEQFF. The CDR3 nucleotides read TGTGCCACCCAACGGGACCGCCTTCTCGCGAGCTCCTACAATGAGCAGTTCTTC.

The V and J genes are TRBV9 and TRBJ1-4; the match to TRBD1 covers 7 bases. Germline V CDR1 and CDR2: SGDLS, YYNGEE. The V and J ends lost 4 bases and 8 bases, in that order; junction bases with no gene match: 11. This CDR3 has 15 residues. In DNA, the CDR3 is TGTGCCAGCAGCCCCTTAACGGCAGGGGGAGAAAAACTGTTTTTT. It codes for CASSPLTAGGEKLFF.

This clonotype was seen ten or more times. For the CDR3, the DNA is TGCGCCAGCAGCCAAGTCAGCGGACAGACCTACGAGCAGTACTTC. Its protein is CASSQVSGQTYEQYF. V is TRBV4-1 and J is TRBJ2-7; the D gene is possibly TRBD1 (6 bases). Germline lookup yields CDR1 MGHRA and CDR2 YSYEKL. Between the trimmed V and J ends, which lost 1 base and 2 bases, there was a span of 12 bases. The CDR3 extends over 15 amino acids.

This clonotype was seen more than once but under ten times. V is TRBV5-1 and J is TRBJ1-2; the D is unclear. V lost 2 bases and J 4 bases, leaving 9 bases between the germline ends. CDR1 is SGHRS and CDR2 is YFSETQ in the germline V gene. The CDR3 covers 13 residues. The CDR3 protein is CASSFEPVYGYTF. CDR3 DNA: TGCGCCAGCAGCTTCGAACCCGTCTATGGCTACACCTTC.

The chain is built from TRBV29-1 and TRBJ1-1, with D possibly being TRBD1 (6 bases). Trimming cost V 6 bases and J 1 base, with 24 bases left between them. This CDR3 spans 17 amino acids. Germline V gene data show CDR1 as SQVTM and CDR2 as ANQGSEA. The CDR3, as DNA: TGCAGCGTCGCTCGACCGGGACACCTAAATAGGAACACTGAAGCTTTCTTT. It is translated as CSVARPGHLNRNTEAFF.

V is TRBV6-2 or TRBV6-3 and J is TRBJ2-7; 8 bases are a match to TRBD1. The CDR3 has 14 residues. Germline CDR1 is MNHEY and CDR2 is SVGEGT. V shed 8 bases and J 3 bases; nucleotides not matched to a gene: 9. CDR3 bases: TGTGCCAGCGGCTCGACAGGGGTTGGCTACGAGCAGTACTTC. Encoded protein: CASGSTGVGYEQYF.

In this sample, this clonotype turned up a few times. The V gene is TRBV18, the J gene TRBJ2-1; D unclear. CDR1 KGHSH and CDR2 LQKENI come from the germline V gene. V was shortened by 2 bases and J by 5 bases, with 4 bases between the two germline ends. CDR3 size: 12 residues. The CDR3 nucleotides are TGTGCCAGCTCACCAATCAACAATGAGCAGTTCTTC. Encoded protein: CASSPINNEQFF.

This chain uses TRBV29-1 with TRBJ2-5; D gene unclear. The germline V and J ends were trimmed by 8 bases and 2 bases, with 15 bases remaining between them. The CDR3 runs to 13 residues. The germline V gene encodes CDR1 SQVTM and CDR2 ANQGSEA. The CDR3 is CSIIVSFQETQYF. The CDR3 bases are TGCAGCATCATTGTTTCATTTCAAGAGACCCAGTACTTC.

The rearrangement links TRBV13 to TRBJ2-7, with D hard to call. CDR1 is PRHDT and CDR2 is FYEKMQ in the germline V gene (reference sequence). The CDR3 is 14 residues long. V gave up 0 bases and J gave up 0 bases, with 6 bases separating them. This CDR3 is CASSLGKDSYEQYF. The CDR3 DNA reads TGTGCCAGCAGCTTAGGGAAGGACTCCTACGAGCAGTACTTC.

This chain joins TRBV4-1 and TRBJ2-1, with D tentatively TRBD2 (6 bases). CDR3 length equals 14 residues. The ends were cut back, 0 bases at V and 4 bases at J, with 7 bases in the middle. Germline CDR1 is MGHRA and CDR2 is YSYEKL. The CDR3 sequence is CASSQEGGYNEQFF. CDR3 nucleotides: TGCGCCAGCAGCCAAGAGGGAGGATACAATGAGCAGTTCTTC.

The chain carries TRBV18 and TRBJ2-3; D tentatively reads TRBD1 or TRBD2 (5 bases each). Germline lookup yields CDR1 KGHSH and CDR2 LQKENI. V was cut by 6 bases and J by 1 base, with 14 bases left in between. There are 15 residues in the CDR3. For the CDR3, the DNA is TGTGCCAGCTCGGCCGGGACGACCGGCACAGATACGCAGTATTTT. Protein: CASSAGTTGTDTQYF. The variable domain in full, completed from reference TRBV18 and TRBJ2-3, reads NAGVMQNPRHLVRRRGQEARLRCSPMKGHSHVYWYRQLPEEGLKFMVYLQKENIIDESGMPKERFSAEFPKEGPSILRIQQVVRGDSAAYFCASSAGTTGTDTQYFGPGTRLTVL.

This clonotype was seen many times. J is TRBJ1-2 and V is TRBV7-2, with 7 bases aligning to TRBD1. J was trimmed by 6 bases and V by 5 bases; bases with no gene match: 21. The germline V gene has CDR1 SGHTA and CDR2 FQGNSA. The CDR3 runs to 18 residues. The CDR3 DNA reads as TGTGCCAGCAGCCCCCGGGACAGCGGCCCTAGAGCGGTAGATGGCTACACCTTC. Translation: CASSPRDSGPRAVDGYTF. Complete variable domain (other parts from reference TRBV7-2 and TRBJ1-2): GAGVSQSPSNKVTEKGKDVELRCDPISGHTALYWYRQSLGQGLEFLIYFQGNSAPDKSGLPSDRFSAERTGGSVSTLTIQRTQQEDSAVYLCASSPRDSGPRAVDGYTFGSGTRLTVV.

This clonotype was detected only a few times. This sequence joins TRBV12-3 or TRBV12-4 and TRBJ1-5; TRBD1 matches at 10 bases. The CDR3 covers 14 residues. J gave up 7 bases and V 6 bases, and 6 bases lay outside the gene matches. The CDR3 DNA reads TGTGCCAGCAGCGACAGGGGGCCGGGGCAGCCCCAGCATTTT. Translating gives CASSDRGPGQPQHF.

The chain uses TRBV5-1 and TRBJ1-1, with D hard to call. Germline values: CDR1 SGHRS, CDR2 YFSETQ. V was cut by 0 bases and J by 4 bases, with 10 bases left in between. This CDR3 is 14 amino acids long. CDR3 sequence reads: CASSLGGPGTEAFF. The CDR3 region has the DNA TGCGCCAGCAGCTTGGGCGGCCCGGGCACTGAAGCTTTCTTT.

The rearrangement links TRBV18 to TRBJ2-2; 7 positions match TRBD2. Germline assignment: CDR1 KGHSH and CDR2 LQKENI. The trim removed 2 bases at V and 2 bases at J, leaving 5 bases unmatched. The CDR3 has 16 residues. CDR3 loop: CASSPASGANTGELFF. The CDR3 DNA reads TGTGCCAGCTCACCAGCTAGCGGAGCCAACACCGGGGAGCTGTTTTTT.

This clonotype was seen a few times. The J gene is TRBJ2-3, the V gene TRBV5-6, with TRBD2 matching 10 bases. This CDR3 is built from 14 residues. Trimming at V came to 3 bases and at J to 5 bases, leaving 3 bases not matched to a gene. CDR1 and CDR2 (germline): SGHDT, YYEEEE. CDR3 protein: CASSYLAGEDTQYF. CDR3 bases: TGTGCCAGCAGCTATCTAGCGGGAGAAGATACGCAGTATTTT.

The CDR3 here is CASSLAGAGGRYEQYF. The CDR3 coding sequence is TGCGCCAGCAGCTTGGCAGGAGCGGGGGGGAGGTACGAGCAGTACTTC. The chain has TRBV5-1 and TRBJ2-7, with TRBD2 identical over 10 bases. J was trimmed by 4 bases and V by 0 bases; bases with no gene match: 7. The germline V gene encodes CDR1 SGHRS and CDR2 YFSETQ. The CDR3 runs to 16 residues.

The J gene is TRBJ1-4, the V gene TRBV27; no clear D gene. This CDR3 contains 15 residues. Germline CDR1 is MNHEY and CDR2 is SMNVEV (reference sequence). Trimming took 6 bases from V and 0 from J, leaving 11 bases between them. The CDR3 nucleotides are TGTGCCAGCAGGCTATTGTTAGCAACTAATGAAAAACTGTTTTTT. Protein product: CASRLLLATNEKLFF.

V gene TRBV19 combines with J gene TRBJ1-6, with TRBD1 matching over 7 bases. Germline assignment: CDR1 LNHDA and CDR2 SQIVND (reference sequence). The length of the CDR3 is 15 residues. V dropped 5 bases and J dropped 11; count of bases not matched to a gene: 12. In nucleotides, the CDR3 is TGTGCCAGTAGTTCGGGACAGCGCGGCATCACACCCCTCCACTTT. Protein: CASSSGQRGITPLHF.

The chain is built from TRBV2 and TRBJ2-5; D is possibly TRBD1 (6 bases). The ends were cut back, 7 bases at V and 4 bases at J, with 10 bases in the middle. CDR1 SNHLY and CDR2 FYNNEI come from the germline V gene. The length of the CDR3 is 12 residues. The CDR3 coding sequence is TGTGCCAGCAAGGGGGATGGAGAGACCCAGTACTTC. This sequence encodes CASKGDGETQYF.

The chain carries TRBV12-3 or TRBV12-4 and TRBJ2-3; D call uncertain. This CDR3 comprises 15 residues. V was clipped by 6 bases and J by 2 bases, with 15 bases between them. The CDR3 nucleotides are TGTGCCAGCAGCACCCTGAGAGGCTTCACAGATACGCAGTATTTT. This codes for CASSTLRGFTDTQYF.

The CDR3: CASSFSGTGPYEQYF. CDR3 in DNA: TGCGCCAGCAGCTTCTCCGGGACAGGGCCCTACGAGCAGTACTTC. This rearrangement joins TRBV5-1 to TRBJ2-7; 9 nucleotides line up with TRBD1. Germline V gives CDR1 SGHRS, CDR2 YFSETQ. V dropped 2 bases and J dropped 2; count of bases not matched to a gene: 5. The CDR3 has 15 residues. The entire variable domain, with the rest obtained from reference TRBV5-1 and TRBJ2-7, is as follows: KAGVTQTPRYLIKTRGQQVTLSCSPISGHRSVSWYQQTPGQGLQFLFEYFSETQRNKGNFPGRFSGRQFSNSRSEMNVSTLELGDSALYLCASSFSGTGPYEQYFGPGTRLTVT.

Ten or more counts support this clonotype. V usage is TRBV3-1 and J usage is TRBJ2-5; TRBD2 might be the D (6 bases). CDR1 is LGHDT, CDR2 YNNKEL, per germline (reference sequence). The CDR3 has 14 residues. V lost 4 bases and J 0 bases, leaving 9 bases between the germline ends. CDR3 sequence (DNA): TGTGCCAGCAGCCCCCGGGACTACCAAGAGACCCAGTACTTC. This gives the protein CASSPRDYQETQYF.

The sample holds a few counts of this clonotype. The chain carries TRBV24-1 and TRBJ2-6, with a possible D match to TRBD2 (5 bases). Germline assignment: CDR1 KGHDR and CDR2 SFDVKD. V lost 3 bases, J lost 1 base, and 6 bases lay in between. The CDR3 runs 15 residues. CDR3 sequence: CATSDRESGANVLTF. CDR3 nucleotides: TGTGCCACCAGTGATAGGGAGTCTGGGGCCAACGTCCTGACTTTC.

The V and J genes are TRBV9 and TRBJ1-3, with 7 bases identical to TRBD1. The CDR3 totals 18 residues. V gave up 0 bases and J gave up 2 bases; unmatched junction bases: 11. The germline V gene has CDR1 SGDLS and CDR2 YYNGEE. The CDR3 nucleotides are TGTGCCAGCAGCGTAGGAGTTTCGGGGGGGACAGCTGGAAACACCATATATTTT. This sequence encodes CASSVGVSGGTAGNTIYF.

The J gene is TRBJ2-7, the V gene TRBV27; D ambiguous. V gave up 6 bases and J gave up 7 bases, with 16 bases separating them. Germline CDR1 is MNHEY and CDR2 is SMNVEV (reference sequence). The CDR3 extends over 13 amino acids. The CDR3 DNA reads as TGTGCCAGCAGCCGTGCGAACAGTGCGGAGCAGTACTTC. This sequence encodes CASSRANSAEQYF.

As DNA, the CDR3 is TGTGCCATCAGTGAGGGGGGTAGCGGGGGACCCTTTCGCGAGCAGTACTTC. As protein: CAISEGGSGGPFREQYF. The chain couples TRBV10-3 to TRBJ2-7, with 9 bases matching TRBD2. The CDR3 extends over 17 amino acids. V shed 2 bases, J shed 6 bases, and the junction held 14 bases outside the gene matches. The germline V gene has CDR1 ENHRY and CDR2 SYGVKD.

V gene TRBV5-1 combines with J gene TRBJ2-2; D is ambiguous. Trimming cost V 2 bases and J 3 bases, with 8 bases left between them. The CDR3 runs 14 residues. Germline CDR1 is SGHRS and CDR2 is YFSETQ. The CDR3 sequence: CASSLIGDTGELFF. The CDR3 DNA is TGCGCCAGCAGCTTAATTGGGGACACCGGGGAGCTGTTTTTT.